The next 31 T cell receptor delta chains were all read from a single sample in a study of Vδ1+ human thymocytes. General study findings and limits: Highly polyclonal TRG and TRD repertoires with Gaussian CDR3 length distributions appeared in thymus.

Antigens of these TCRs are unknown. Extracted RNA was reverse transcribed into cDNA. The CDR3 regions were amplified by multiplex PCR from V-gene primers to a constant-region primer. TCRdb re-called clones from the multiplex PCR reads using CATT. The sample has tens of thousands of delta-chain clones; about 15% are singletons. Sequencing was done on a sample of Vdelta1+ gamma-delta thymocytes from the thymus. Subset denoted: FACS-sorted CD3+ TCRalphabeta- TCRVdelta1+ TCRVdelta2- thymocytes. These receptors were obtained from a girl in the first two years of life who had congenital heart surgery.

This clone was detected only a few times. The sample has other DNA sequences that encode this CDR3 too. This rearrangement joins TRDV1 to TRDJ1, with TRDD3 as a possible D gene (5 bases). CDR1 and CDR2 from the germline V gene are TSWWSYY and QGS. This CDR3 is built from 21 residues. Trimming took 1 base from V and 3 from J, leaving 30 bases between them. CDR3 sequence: CALGEQIARHWGAGSADKLIF. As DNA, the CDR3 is TGTGCTCTTGGGGAACAAATTGCCCGGCATTGGGGTGCTGGGTCCGCCGATAAACTCATCTTT.

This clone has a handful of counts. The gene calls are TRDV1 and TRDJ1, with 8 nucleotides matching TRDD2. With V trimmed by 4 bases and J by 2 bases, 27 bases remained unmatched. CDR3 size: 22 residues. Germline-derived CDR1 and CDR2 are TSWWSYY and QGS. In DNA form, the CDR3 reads TGTGCTCTTGGGGGACCGGCCTTCCTATCGTGGACTGGCCAGCTGTGGACCGATAAACTCATCTTT. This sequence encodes CALGGPAFLSWTGQLWTDKLIF.

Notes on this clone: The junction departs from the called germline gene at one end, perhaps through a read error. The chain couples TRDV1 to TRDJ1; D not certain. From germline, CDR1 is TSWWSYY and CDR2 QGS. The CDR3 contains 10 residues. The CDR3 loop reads CALGSRLLFF. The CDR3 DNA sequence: TGTGCTCTTGGATCAAGACTCCTGTTTTTT.

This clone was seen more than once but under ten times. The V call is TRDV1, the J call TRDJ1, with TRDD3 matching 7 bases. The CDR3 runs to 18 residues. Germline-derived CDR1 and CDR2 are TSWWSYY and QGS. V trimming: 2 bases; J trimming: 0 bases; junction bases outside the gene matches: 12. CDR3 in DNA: TGTGCTCTTGGGGAAGTCCAGGGGGGATGCTACTACACCGATAAACTCATCTTT. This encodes CALGEVQGGCYYTDKLIF.

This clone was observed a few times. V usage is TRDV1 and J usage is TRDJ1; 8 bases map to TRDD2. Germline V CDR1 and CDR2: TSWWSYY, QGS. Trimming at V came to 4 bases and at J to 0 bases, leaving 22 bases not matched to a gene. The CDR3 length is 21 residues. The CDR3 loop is CALGVLFLLGPGVQYTDKLIF. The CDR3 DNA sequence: TGTGCTCTTGGGGTTCTCTTCCTACTTGGGCCGGGGGTCCAGTACACCGATAAACTCATCTTT.

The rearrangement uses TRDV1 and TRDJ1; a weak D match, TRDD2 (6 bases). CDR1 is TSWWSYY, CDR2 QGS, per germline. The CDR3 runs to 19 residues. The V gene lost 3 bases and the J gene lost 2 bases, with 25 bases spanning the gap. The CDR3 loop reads CALGDYPGPLPRGTDKLIF. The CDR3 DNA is TGTGCTCTTGGGGACTACCCTGGTCCCCTTCCGCGTGGTACCGATAAACTCATCTTT.

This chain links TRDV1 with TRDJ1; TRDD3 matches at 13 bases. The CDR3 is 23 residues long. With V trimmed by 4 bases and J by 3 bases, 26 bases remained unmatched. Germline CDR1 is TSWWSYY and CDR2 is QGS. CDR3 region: CALGGRLAFRPNTGGYAPDKLIF. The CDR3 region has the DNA TGTGCTCTTGGGGGGAGACTGGCCTTCCGTCCGAATACTGGGGGATACGCCCCCGATAAACTCATCTTT.

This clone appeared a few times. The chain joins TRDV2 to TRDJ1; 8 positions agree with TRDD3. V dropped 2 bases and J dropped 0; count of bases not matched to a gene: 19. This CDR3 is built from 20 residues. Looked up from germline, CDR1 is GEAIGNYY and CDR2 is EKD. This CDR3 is CACDSTHRGYPKLYTDKLIF. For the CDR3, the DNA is TGTGCCTGTGACAGCACCCACCGGGGATACCCCAAACTGTACACCGATAAACTCATCTTT.

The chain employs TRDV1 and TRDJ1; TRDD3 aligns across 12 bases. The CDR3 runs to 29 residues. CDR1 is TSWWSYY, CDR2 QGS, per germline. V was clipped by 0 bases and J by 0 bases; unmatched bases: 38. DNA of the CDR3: TGTGCTCTTGGGGAACTCCCTTCCTACGAGGCCAGTGCTGGGGGATACGTCCGGTCAGTTCTTGGGTACACCGATAAACTCATCTTT. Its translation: CALGELPSYEASAGGYVRSVLGYTDKLIF.

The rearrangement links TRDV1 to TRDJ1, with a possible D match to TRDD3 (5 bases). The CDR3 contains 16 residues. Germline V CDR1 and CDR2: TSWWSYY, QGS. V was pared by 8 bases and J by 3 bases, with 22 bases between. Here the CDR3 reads CALLHRGPGGADKLIF. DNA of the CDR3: TGTGCTCTTCTCCACCGGGGCCCGGGGGGCGCCGATAAACTCATCTTT.

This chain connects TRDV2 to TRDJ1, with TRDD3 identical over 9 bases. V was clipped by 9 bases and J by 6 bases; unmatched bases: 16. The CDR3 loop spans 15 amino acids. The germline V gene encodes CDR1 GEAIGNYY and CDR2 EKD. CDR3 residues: CATRLTGGPENKLIF. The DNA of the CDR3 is TGTGCCACTCGCTTGACTGGGGGACCTGAAAATAAACTCATCTTT.

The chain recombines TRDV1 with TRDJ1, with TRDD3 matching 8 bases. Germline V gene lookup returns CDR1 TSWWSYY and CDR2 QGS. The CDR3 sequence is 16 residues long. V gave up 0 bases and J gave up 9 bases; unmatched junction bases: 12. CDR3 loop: CALGELWDWGAWELIF. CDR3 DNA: TGTGCTCTTGGGGAACTCTGGGACTGGGGGGCCTGGGAACTCATCTTT.

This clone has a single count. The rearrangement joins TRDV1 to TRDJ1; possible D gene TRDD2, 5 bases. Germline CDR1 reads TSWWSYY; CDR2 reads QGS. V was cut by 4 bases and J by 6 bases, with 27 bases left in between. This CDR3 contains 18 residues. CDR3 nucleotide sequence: TGTGCTCTTGGGGTCTTCCGTTCCCTCCCCCGGGCAGGCCATAAACTCATCTTT. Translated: CALGVFRSLPRAGHKLIF.

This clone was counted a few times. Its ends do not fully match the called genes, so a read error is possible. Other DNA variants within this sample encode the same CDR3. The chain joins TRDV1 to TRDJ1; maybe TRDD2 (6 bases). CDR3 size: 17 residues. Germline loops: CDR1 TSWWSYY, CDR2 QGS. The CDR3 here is CALGSRPSPTAYGKLIF. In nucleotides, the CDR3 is TGCGCTCTTGGGTCCCGGCCTTCCCCTACCGCCTACGGTAAACTCATCTTT.

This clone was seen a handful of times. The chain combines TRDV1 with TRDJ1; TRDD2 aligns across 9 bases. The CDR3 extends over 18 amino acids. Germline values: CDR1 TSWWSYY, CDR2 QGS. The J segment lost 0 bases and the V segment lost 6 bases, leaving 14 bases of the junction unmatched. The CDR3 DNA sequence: TGTGCTCTTGGAGGCCTTCCTACGGGATTGAAGTACACCGATAAACTCATCTTT. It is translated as CALGGLPTGLKYTDKLIF.

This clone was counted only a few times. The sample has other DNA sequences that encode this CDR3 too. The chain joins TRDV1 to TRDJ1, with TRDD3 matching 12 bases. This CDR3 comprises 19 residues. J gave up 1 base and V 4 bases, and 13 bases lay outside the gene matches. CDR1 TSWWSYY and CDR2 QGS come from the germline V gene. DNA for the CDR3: TGTGCTCTTGGGGGCAGCCTTCGCGCTGGGGGATACGGCACCGATAAACTCATCTTT. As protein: CALGGSLRAGGYGTDKLIF.

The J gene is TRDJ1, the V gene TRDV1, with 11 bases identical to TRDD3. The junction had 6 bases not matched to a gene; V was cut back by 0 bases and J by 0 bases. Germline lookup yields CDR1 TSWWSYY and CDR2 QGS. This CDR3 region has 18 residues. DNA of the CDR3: TGTGCTCTTGGGGAACTCTGGGAACTGGGGGATAACACCGATAAACTCATCTTT. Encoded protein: CALGELWELGDNTDKLIF.

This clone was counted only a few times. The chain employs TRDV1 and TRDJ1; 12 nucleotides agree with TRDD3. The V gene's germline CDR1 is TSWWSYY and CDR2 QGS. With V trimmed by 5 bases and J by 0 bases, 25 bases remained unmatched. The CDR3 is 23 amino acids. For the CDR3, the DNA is TGTGCTCTTGGGTCCGCCGGGCTTCCCACTACTGGGGGATACCCCTGGTACACCGATAAACTCATCTTT. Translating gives CALGSAGLPTTGGYPWYTDKLIF.

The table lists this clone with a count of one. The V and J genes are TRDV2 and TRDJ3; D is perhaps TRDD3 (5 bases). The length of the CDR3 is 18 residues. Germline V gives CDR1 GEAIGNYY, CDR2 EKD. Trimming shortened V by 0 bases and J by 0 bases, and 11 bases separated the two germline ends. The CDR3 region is CACDTATGSSWDTRQMFF. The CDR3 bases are TGTGCCTGTGACACCGCGACTGGAAGCTCCTGGGACACCCGACAGATGTTTTTC.

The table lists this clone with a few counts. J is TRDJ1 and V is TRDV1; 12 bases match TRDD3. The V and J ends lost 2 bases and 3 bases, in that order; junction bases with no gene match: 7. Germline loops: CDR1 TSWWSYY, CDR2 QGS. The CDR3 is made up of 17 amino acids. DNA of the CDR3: TGTGCTCTTGGGGAATTCTTGCTGGGGGATACGCCCGATAAACTCATCTTT. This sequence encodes CALGEFLLGDTPDKLIF.

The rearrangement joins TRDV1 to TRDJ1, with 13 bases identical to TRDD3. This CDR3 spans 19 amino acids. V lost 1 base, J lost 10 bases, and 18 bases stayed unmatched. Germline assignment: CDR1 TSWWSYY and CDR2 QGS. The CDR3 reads CALGEPALTRRLGDTRLIF. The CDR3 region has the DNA TGTGCTCTTGGGGAACCCGCCCTTACACGAAGACTGGGGGATACGAGACTCATCTTT.

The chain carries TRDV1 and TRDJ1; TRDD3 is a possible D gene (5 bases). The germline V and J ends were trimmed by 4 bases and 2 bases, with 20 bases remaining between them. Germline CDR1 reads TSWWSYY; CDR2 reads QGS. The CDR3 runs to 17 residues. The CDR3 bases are TGTGCTCTTGGGGCAAGACCTCGGGGGTTGGTAACCGATAAACTCATCTTT. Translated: CALGARPRGLVTDKLIF.

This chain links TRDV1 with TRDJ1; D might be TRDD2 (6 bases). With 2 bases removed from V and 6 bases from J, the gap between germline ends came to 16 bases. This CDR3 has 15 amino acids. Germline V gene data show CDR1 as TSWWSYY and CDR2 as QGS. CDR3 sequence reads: CALGEAQPSSHKLIF. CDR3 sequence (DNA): TGTGCTCTTGGGGAAGCCCAGCCTTCCAGCCATAAACTCATCTTT.

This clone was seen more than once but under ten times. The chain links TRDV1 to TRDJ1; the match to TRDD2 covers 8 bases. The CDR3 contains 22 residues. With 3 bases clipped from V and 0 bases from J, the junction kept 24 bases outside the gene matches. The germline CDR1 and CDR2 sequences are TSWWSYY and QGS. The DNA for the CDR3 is TGTGCTCTTGGGGACACCCTCTTCTCCAGCTTCCTACTATATACTGACACCGATAAACTCATCTTT. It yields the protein CALGDTLFSSFLLYTDTDKLIF.

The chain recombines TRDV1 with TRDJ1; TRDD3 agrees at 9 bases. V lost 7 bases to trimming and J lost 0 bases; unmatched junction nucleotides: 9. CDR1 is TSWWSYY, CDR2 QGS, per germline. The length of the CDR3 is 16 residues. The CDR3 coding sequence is TGTGCTCTTGATGGCTGGGGGATTGGGTACACCGATAAACTCATCTTT. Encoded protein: CALDGWGIGYTDKLIF.

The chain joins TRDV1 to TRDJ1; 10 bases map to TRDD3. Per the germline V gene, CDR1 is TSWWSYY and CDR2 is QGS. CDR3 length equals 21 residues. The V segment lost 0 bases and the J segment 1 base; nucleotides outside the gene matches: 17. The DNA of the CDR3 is TGTGCTCTTGGGGAACTTGCCATTTTCGGACCGGGGGATACGGCCACCGATAAACTCATCTTT. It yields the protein CALGELAIFGPGDTATDKLIF.

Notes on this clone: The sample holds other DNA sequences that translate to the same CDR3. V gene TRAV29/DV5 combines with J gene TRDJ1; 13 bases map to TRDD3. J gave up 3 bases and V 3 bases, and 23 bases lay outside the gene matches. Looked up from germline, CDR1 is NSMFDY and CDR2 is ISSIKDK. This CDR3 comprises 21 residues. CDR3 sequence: CAAITTRTGGYALGSADKLIF. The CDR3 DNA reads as TGTGCAGCAATTACTACTCGAACTGGGGGATACGCTTTAGGGTCTGCCGATAAACTCATCTTT.

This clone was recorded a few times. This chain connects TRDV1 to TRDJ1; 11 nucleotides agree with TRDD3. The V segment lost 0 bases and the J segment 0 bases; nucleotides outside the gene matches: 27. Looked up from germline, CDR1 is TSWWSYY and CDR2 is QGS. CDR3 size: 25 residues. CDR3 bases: TGTGCTCTTGGGGAACTAGTCCCTAGGGGTCTTTCATACTGGGGGATAGGAGGTGACACCGATAAACTCATCTTT. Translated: CALGELVPRGLSYWGIGGDTDKLIF.

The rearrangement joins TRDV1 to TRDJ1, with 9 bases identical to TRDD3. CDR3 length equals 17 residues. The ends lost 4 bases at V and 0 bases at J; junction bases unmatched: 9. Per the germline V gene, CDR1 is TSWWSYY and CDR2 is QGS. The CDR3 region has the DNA TGTGCTCTTGGGGGGCTGGGGGATCGGATTCACACCGATAAACTCATCTTT. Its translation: CALGGLGDRIHTDKLIF.

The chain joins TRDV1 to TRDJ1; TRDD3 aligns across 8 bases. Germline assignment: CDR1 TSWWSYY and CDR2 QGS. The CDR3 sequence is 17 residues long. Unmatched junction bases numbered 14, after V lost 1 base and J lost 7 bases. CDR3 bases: TGTGCTCTTGGGGAACACCTATTTCGGGGGGATAACCCTAAACTCATCTTT. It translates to CALGEHLFRGDNPKLIF.

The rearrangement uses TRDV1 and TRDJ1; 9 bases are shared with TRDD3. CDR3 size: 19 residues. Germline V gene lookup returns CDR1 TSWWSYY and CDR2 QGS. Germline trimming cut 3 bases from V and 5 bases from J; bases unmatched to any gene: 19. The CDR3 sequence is CALGELLLLGDPLGDKLIF. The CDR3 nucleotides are TGTGCTCTTGGGGAGCTCTTGCTACTGGGGGACCCTTTGGGGGATAAACTCATCTTT.